The 30 T cell receptor beta chains below come from one sample, sequenced in a study of T cells after yellow fever vaccination. TCRdb itself ran the 5' RACE reads through MiXCR, one entry per CDR3 protein. The sample lists around 550,000 distinct CDR3 sequences; 19% were seen once. This material consisted of PBMCs, taken 15 days after the yellow fever booster vaccination. All receptors come from a young man who received the YFV17D yellow fever vaccine.

This clonotype was picked up many times. The chain uses TRBV10-3 and TRBJ2-1; 7 positions match TRBD1. J was trimmed by 7 bases and V by 10 bases; bases with no gene match: 13. The CDR3 consists of 14 residues. Germline lookup yields CDR1 ENHRY and CDR2 SYGVKD. CDR3 coding DNA: TGTGCCACGATCGAGGGGGCCCCTTTTAATGAGCAGTTCTTC. This codes for CATIEGAPFNEQFF.

This chain uses TRBV20-1 with TRBJ2-1; the D gene is possibly TRBD1 (6 bases). CDR1 is DFQATT, CDR2 SNEGSKA, per germline (reference sequence). The CDR3 runs 13 residues. V shed 6 bases and J shed 2 bases, with 11 bases lying between them. The DNA of the CDR3 is TGCAGTGCCAGGAGGACAGCCTACAATGAGCAGTTCTTC. Translating gives CSARRTAYNEQFF.

This clonotype appeared a few times. This may come from a read error, since a much larger clone is one base off. This chain connects TRBV11-2 to TRBJ2-5; D is ambiguous. The CDR3 has 11 amino acids. The germline CDR1 and CDR2 sequences are SGHAT and FQNNGV. Trimming took off 3 bases at V and 5 bases at J, with 4 bases between the two ends. The CDR3 DNA is TGTGCCAGCAGCTTTTGGGAGACCCAGTACTTC. Encoded protein: CASSFWETQYF.

This clonotype was seen more than once but under ten times. The chain carries TRBV7-9 and TRBJ2-1; D is undetermined. V lost 2 bases and J 10 bases, leaving 6 bases between the germline ends. This CDR3 contains 11 residues. Germline V lookup: CDR1 SEHNR, CDR2 FQNEAQ (reference sequence). CDR3 DNA sequence: TGTGCCAGCAGCTTAAGTCTAGAGCAGTTCTTC. This codes for CASSLSLEQFF.

V gene TRBV12-5 combines with J gene TRBJ2-3; D may be TRBD1 (6 bases). Trimming took off 3 bases at V and 0 bases at J, with 7 bases between the two ends. Germline loops: CDR1 LGHNT, CDR2 FRNRAP. There are 14 residues in the CDR3. For the CDR3, the DNA is TGTGCTAGTGGTTTCGACAGGAGCACAGATACGCAGTATTTT. It encodes CASGFDRSTDTQYF. The variable domain in full, completed from reference TRBV12-5 and TRBJ2-3, reads DARVTQTPRHKVTEMGQEVTMRCQPILGHNTVFWYRQTMMQGLELLAYFRNRAPLDDSGMPKDRFSAEMPDATLATLKIQPSEPRDSAVYFCASGFDRSTDTQYFGPGTRLTVL.

The gene calls are TRBV14 and TRBJ2-7, with a weak D call TRBD1 (6 bases). The V gene lost 4 bases and the J gene lost 2 bases, with 18 bases spanning the gap. The CDR3 contains 16 residues. Germline V CDR1 and CDR2: SGHDN, FVKESK. CDR3 residues: CASSRRVGAGPYEQYF. DNA for the CDR3: TGTGCCAGCAGCCGACGGGTGGGGGCAGGCCCCTACGAGCAGTACTTC.

The DNA for the CDR3 is TGTGCCAGCAGCTTTGGAACGGCGTTGAATGAGCAGTTCTTC. As protein: CASSFGTALNEQFF. The chain uses TRBV5-6 and TRBJ2-1; D is undetermined. CDR1 is SGHDT and CDR2 is YYEEEE in the germline V gene. V was cut by 2 bases and J by 7 bases, with 13 bases left in between. The CDR3 length is 14 residues.

The chain combines TRBV20-1 with TRBJ2-7; 12 nucleotides align to TRBD1. The CDR3 consists of 12 residues. J lost 5 bases, V lost 7 bases, and 3 bases had no gene match. Germline values: CDR1 DFQATT, CDR2 SNEGSKA (reference sequence). CDR3 DNA: TGCAGTGGGGGACAGGGGGCCGACGAGCAGTACTTC. Protein product: CSGGQGADEQYF.

The J gene is TRBJ1-5, the V gene TRBV30; TRBD1 matches at 7 bases. V lost 3 bases, J lost 4 bases, and 3 bases stayed unmatched. The germline gives CDR1 GTSNPN, CDR2 SVGIG (reference sequence). The CDR3 length is 13 residues. This CDR3 reads CAWRAQGNQPQHF. The CDR3 nucleotides read TGTGCCTGGAGGGCACAGGGGAATCAGCCCCAGCATTTT.

The gene calls are TRBV20-1 and TRBJ2-2; 12 bases are shared with TRBD2. The CDR3 sequence is 16 residues long. V shed 1 base and J 4 bases; nucleotides not matched to a gene: 4. From germline, CDR1 is DFQATT and CDR2 SNEGSKA (reference sequence). CDR3 coding DNA: TGCAGTGCTAGAGCTAGCGGGAGGGCGGGCACCGGGGAGCTGTTTTTT. This encodes CSARASGRAGTGELFF.

The chain carries TRBV4-3 and TRBJ2-5; TRBD1 matches at 8 bases. The CDR3 length is 14 residues. Trimming removed 1 base from V and 3 bases from J; junction bases left unmatched: 1. Germline V gene sequence: CDR1 LGHNA, CDR2 YSLEER. The CDR3 region has the DNA TGCGCCAGCAGCCAAGGACAGGGGAAAGAGACCCAGTACTTC. Translated: CASSQGQGKETQYF.

This chain links TRBV5-1 with TRBJ2-2; 8 bases agree with TRBD1. CDR1 and CDR2 (germline): SGHRS, YFSETQ. V lost 5 bases, J lost 3 bases, and 6 bases stayed unmatched. The CDR3 length is 15 residues. The CDR3 DNA is TGCGCCAGCAGTCAGACAGGGGCGTACACCGGGGAGCTGTTTTTT. Amino acid sequence: CASSQTGAYTGELFF. The full variable domain, its missing parts supplied by reference TRBV5-1 and TRBJ2-2, is KAGVTQTPRYLIKTRGQQVTLSCSPISGHRSVSWYQQTPGQGLQFLFEYFSETQRNKGNFPGRFSGRQFSNSRSEMNVSTLELGDSALYLCASSQTGAYTGELFFGEGSRLTVL.

This clonotype was counted between two and nine times. The chain recombines TRBV6-1 with TRBJ2-5; the D is unclear. Germline CDR1 MNHNS, CDR2 SASEGT. This CDR3 spans 13 amino acids. V was cut by 4 bases and J by 0 bases, with 6 bases left in between. CDR3 bases: TGTGCCAGCAGTGGGAACCACCAAGAGACCCAGTACTTC. Translating it yields CASSGNHQETQYF.

Only a few counts were recorded for this clonotype. The chain uses TRBV7-2 and TRBJ1-2, with a tentative D call TRBD1 (6 bases). Trimming removed 0 bases from V and 4 bases from J, with 12 bases in between. This CDR3 contains 15 residues. The germline CDR1 and CDR2 sequences are SGHTA and FQGNSA. CDR3 loop: CASSLAATGIYGYTF. CDR3 DNA: TGTGCCAGCAGCTTAGCGGCGACAGGCATCTATGGCTACACCTTC.

This clonotype has more than one count but fewer than ten. The chain has TRBV9 and TRBJ2-2, with TRBD2 matching over 9 bases. Trimming cost V 4 bases and J 5 bases; bases outside gene matches: 9. Germline-derived CDR1 and CDR2 are SGDLS and YYNGEE. CDR3 length equals 16 residues. The CDR3 reads CASSHGGGLATGELFF. The CDR3 DNA sequence: TGTGCCAGCAGCCACGGGGGGGGACTAGCTACCGGGGAGCTGTTTTTT.

This rearrangement joins TRBV6-5 to TRBJ2-7, with D possibly matching TRBD1 (6 bases). Germline CDR1 reads MNHEY; CDR2 reads SVGAGI. Trimming took 5 bases from V and 9 from J, leaving 14 bases between them. The CDR3 sequence is 12 residues long. The chain's CDR3 is CASSGGRNGQYF. CDR3 DNA sequence: TGTGCCAGCAGTGGGGGCCGAAACGGGCAGTACTTC.

This clonotype was observed a handful of times. V and J are TRBV4-3 and TRBJ1-1, with 7 nucleotides matching TRBD1. The CDR3 has 20 residues. J was trimmed by 3 bases and V by 0 bases; bases with no gene match: 19. CDR1 and CDR2 from the germline V gene are LGHNA and YSLEER. Here the CDR3 DNA reads TGCGCCAGCAGCCAAGATCGGTCGGGGCTTAGTAAGGGGGCGCACACTGAAGCTTTCTTT. Translation gives CASSQDRSGLSKGAHTEAFF.

This clonotype was counted a few times. The chain uses TRBV29-1 and TRBJ1-5; possible D gene TRBD1, 5 bases. Trimming took 6 bases from V and 3 from J, leaving 15 bases between them. Germline V gene data show CDR1 as SQVTM and CDR2 as ANQGSEA. This CDR3 has 14 residues. CDR3 nucleotides: TGCAGCGTCGCAACTACAGGTTTCAATCAGCCCCAGCATTTT. Protein product: CSVATTGFNQPQHF.

This clonotype was picked up a small number of times. The V gene is TRBV5-1, the J gene TRBJ2-1; D possibly matches TRBD1 or TRBD2 (6 bases each). Trimming removed 6 bases at V and 8 bases at J, with 33 bases between. Germline V CDR1 and CDR2: SGHRS, YFSETQ. The CDR3 covers 19 residues. CDR3 in DNA: TGCGCCAGCACCCCAAATCGGGGCTCGCGGGACAAGTGGGTAGATGAGCAGTTCTTC. Translation gives CASTPNRGSRDKWVDEQFF.

The sample holds a few counts of this clonotype. The CDR3 bases are TGTGCCAGCAGGTATCAGGAGTCCAATCAGCCCCAGCATTTT. Amino acids: CASRYQESNQPQHF. The chain links TRBV12-3 or TRBV12-4 to TRBJ1-5, with unresolved D. The V end lost 6 bases, the J end lost 3 bases, and 12 bases lay between the germline ends. The CDR3 is made up of 14 amino acids.

This clonotype has only a few counts. The chain carries TRBV5-1 and TRBJ2-2; D unresolved. The CDR3 extends over 14 amino acids. V was clipped by 4 bases and J by 0 bases, with 7 bases between them. Per the germline V gene, CDR1 is SGHRS and CDR2 is YFSETQ. CDR3 sequence: CASSLDSNTGELFF. CDR3 nucleotide sequence: TGCGCCAGCAGCCTGGATTCGAACACCGGGGAGCTGTTTTTT. The variable domain in full, with the rest retrieved from reference TRBV5-1 and TRBJ2-2, is KAGVTQTPRYLIKTRGQQVTLSCSPISGHRSVSWYQQTPGQGLQFLFEYFSETQRNKGNFPGRFSGRQFSNSRSEMNVSTLELGDSALYLCASSLDSNTGELFFGEGSRLTVL.

The gene calls are TRBV12-5 and TRBJ2-3; TRBD2 is a possible D gene (6 bases). Germline CDR1 and CDR2: LGHNT and FRNRAP. V lost 7 bases to trimming and J lost 7 bases, with 21 bases between them. This CDR3 region has 15 residues. The CDR3 sequence is CASAPAGGEANTQYF. Here the CDR3 DNA reads TGTGCTAGTGCCCCGGCGGGCGGGGAGGCAAATACGCAGTATTTT. Combining the CDR3 with reference TRBV12-5 and TRBJ2-3 gives the whole variable domain DARVTQTPRHKVTEMGQEVTMRCQPILGHNTVFWYRQTMMQGLELLAYFRNRAPLDDSGMPKDRFSAEMPDATLATLKIQPSEPRDSAVYFCASAPAGGEANTQYFGPGTRLTVL.

This clonotype was counted a few times. The CDR3 sequence: CASLQDDGTYEQYF. In DNA, the CDR3 is TGTGCCAGCCTACAAGACGATGGAACCTACGAGCAGTACTTC. The rearrangement joins TRBV12-3 or TRBV12-4 to TRBJ2-7, with D unclear. The length of the CDR3 is 14 residues. V was clipped by 8 bases and J by 2 bases, with 16 bases between them.

The sample holds a few counts of this clonotype. This chain links TRBV4-3 with TRBJ2-7, with D hard to call. CDR1 LGHNA and CDR2 YSLEER come from the germline V gene. V lost 1 base to trimming and J lost 4 bases, with 14 bases between them. This CDR3 spans 15 amino acids. CDR3 DNA sequence: TGCGCCAGCAGCCAAGTCCCTAGTGGGGATTACGAGCAGTACTTC. The encoded protein is CASSQVPSGDYEQYF.

A few counts support this clonotype. V is TRBV7-2 and J is TRBJ2-2; D remains unclear. The CDR3 totals 16 residues. The V end lost 1 base, the J end lost 1 base, and 10 bases lay between the germline ends. Looked up from germline, CDR1 is SGHTA and CDR2 is FQGNSA. The DNA for the CDR3 is TGTGCCAGCAGCTTAGAACGGGCAGGGAACACCGGGGAGCTGTTTTTT. This encodes CASSLERAGNTGELFF.

This sequence joins TRBV14 and TRBJ2-5; D possibly corresponds to TRBD1 (6 bases). Trimming took 5 bases from V and 3 from J, leaving 10 bases between them. The germline V gene encodes CDR1 SGHDN and CDR2 FVKESK. This CDR3 region has 13 residues. CDR3 in DNA: TGTGCCAGCAGCTCCCGACAGGAAGAGACCCAGTACTTC. Its protein is CASSSRQEETQYF.

Only a few counts were recorded for this clonotype. The chain combines TRBV6-5 with TRBJ2-1; 8 nucleotides match TRBD1. Germline lookup yields CDR1 MNHEY and CDR2 SVGAGI. With 2 bases clipped from V and 0 bases from J, the junction kept 9 bases outside the gene matches. This CDR3 has 18 amino acids. This CDR3 is CASSYNRGAFSSYNEQFF. The CDR3 region has the DNA TGTGCCAGCAGTTACAACAGGGGGGCGTTCTCCTCCTACAATGAGCAGTTCTTC.

Concerning this clonotype: Mismatch with germline at one junction end may stem from a read error. This chain links TRBV12-3 or TRBV12-4 with TRBJ2-6; D possibly uses TRBD1 or TRBD2 (6 bases each). This CDR3 comprises 12 residues. The CDR3 bases are TGTGCCAGCACAACGGGGGCAGTCCCTCCGGCTTTC. It is translated as CASTTGAVPPAF.

Details on this clonotype: An end of the junction differs from the germline gene, which may be a read error. The chain uses TRBV7-8 and TRBJ2-1; D is ambiguous. Germline values: CDR1 SGHVS, CDR2 FQNEAQ. The CDR3 loop spans 14 amino acids. The chain's CDR3 is CASSPWASSNEQFF. CDR3 sequence (DNA): TGTGCCAGCAGCCCTTGGGCTTCCTCCAATGAGCAGTTCTTC.

The rearrangement links TRBV18 to TRBJ2-1; 9 bases map to TRBD2. Trimming cost V 0 bases and J 6 bases; bases outside gene matches: 6. In germline, CDR1 is KGHSH, CDR2 LQKENI. The CDR3 covers 16 residues. CDR3 nucleotides: TGTGCCAGCTCACCACCGGGGGGGACTAGCCGCAATGAGCAGTTCTTC. Its translation is CASSPPGGTSRNEQFF.